Below are 20 T cell receptor beta chains sequenced from a single sample in a study of HIV-infected patients and healthy controls. cDNA was made from approximately 0.55 ug RNA using alpha and beta constant primers. Alpha and beta chain libraries were made separately by chain-specific third strand synthesis with multiplexing indices. TCRdb processed the 5' RACE reads anew with MiXCR; each CDR3 protein has one entry. This repertoire shows approximately 25,000 distinct CDR3 sequences, 8% to 10% found once; its top ten account for 4%. No cell fractionation was done, so the repertoire covers all unsorted peripheral blood T cells. The sequencing sample was made of blood. These receptors all come from an adult in good health.

Many counts were recorded for this clonotype. This chain links TRBV11-2 with TRBJ2-3; D might be TRBD2 (8 bases). The V gene lost 7 bases and the J gene lost 4 bases, with 21 bases spanning the gap. CDR1 is SGHAT and CDR2 is FQNNGV in the germline V gene. CDR3 length: 16 amino acids. The CDR3, as DNA: TGTGCCAGCACCAGGGGGGGTAGCGGGGACCCAGATACGCAGTATTTT. It is translated as CASTRGGSGDPDTQYF.

This clonotype was seen at least ten times. J is TRBJ1-1 and V is TRBV20-1; 7 bases map to TRBD1. The V gene's germline CDR1 is DFQATT and CDR2 SNEGSKA (reference sequence). The CDR3 length is 17 residues. V was pared by 6 bases and J by 4 bases, with 20 bases of the junction left unmatched. The CDR3 sequence: CSAKEETGQVRGTEAFF. Here the CDR3 DNA reads TGCAGTGCAAAAGAGGAGACAGGGCAAGTGCGTGGCACTGAAGCTTTCTTT.

There are many counts of this clonotype. CDR3 sequence: CASSEVGHSYEQYF. The CDR3 coding sequence is TGTGCCAGCAGTGAAGTAGGCCATTCCTACGAGCAGTACTTC. V is TRBV25-1 and J is TRBJ2-7, with D unresolved. CDR3 length: 14 residues. CDR1 MGHDK and CDR2 SYGVNS come from the germline V gene. V was pared by 2 bases and J by 1 base, with 9 bases between.

In this sample, this clonotype turned up many times. The chain links TRBV7-9 to TRBJ2-7; D perhaps matches TRBD2 (6 bases). Germline CDR1 and CDR2: SEHNR and FQNEAQ (reference sequence). The germline V and J ends were trimmed by 7 bases and 4 bases, with 14 bases remaining between them. The CDR3 is 13 amino acids. CDR3: CASTGDGGYEQYF. CDR3 DNA: TGTGCCAGCACCGGGGACGGGGGTTACGAGCAGTACTTC. The whole variable domain, remainder taken from reference TRBV7-9 and TRBJ2-7, is DTGVSQNPRHKITKRGQNVTFRCDPISEHNRLYWYRQTLGQGPEFLTYFQNEAQLEKSRLLSDRFSAERPKGSFSTLEIQRTEQGDSAMYLCASTGDGGYEQYFGPGTRLTVT.

Ten or more counts support this clonotype. J is TRBJ2-7 and V is TRBV28, with a possible D match to TRBD2 (5 bases). Per germline, CDR1 MDHEN and CDR2 SYDVKM. V was clipped by 5 bases and J by 2 bases, with 10 bases between them. The CDR3 loop spans 13 amino acids. The DNA of the CDR3 is TGTGCCAGCAGTCTCGGGGTGACCTACGAGCAGTACTTC. Translating gives CASSLGVTYEQYF.

This clonotype appeared many times. The chain couples TRBV7-9 to TRBJ2-2; 14 bases are shared with TRBD2. The ends lost 3 bases at V and 5 bases at J; junction bases unmatched: 11. There are 19 residues in the CDR3. The germline V gene has CDR1 SEHNR and CDR2 FQNEAQ (reference sequence). CDR3 in DNA: TGTGCCAGCAGCTTTGCAGGACTAGCGGGGGGCCAAAGGACCGGGGAGCTGTTTTTT. The encoded protein is CASSFAGLAGGQRTGELFF.

This clonotype showed up many times. The chain combines TRBV6-6 with TRBJ2-5; 15 bases are a match to TRBD2. Germline CDR1 and CDR2: MNHNY and SVGAGI (reference sequence). CDR3 length: 15 residues. V was pared by 2 bases and J by 5 bases, with 0 bases of the junction left unmatched. The CDR3 bases are TGTGCCAGCAGTTACGGACTAGCGGGGGGGGAGACCCAGTACTTC. Its protein product is CASSYGLAGGETQYF.

This clonotype has at least ten counts. This chain connects TRBV20-1 to TRBJ1-5; possible D gene TRBD1, 5 bases. V lost 4 bases and J 2 bases, leaving 12 bases between the germline ends. Germline loops: CDR1 DFQATT, CDR2 SNEGSKA (reference sequence). This CDR3 has 14 amino acids. The CDR3 protein is CSATQGSGNQPQHF. The CDR3 region has the DNA TGCAGTGCTACCCAGGGTTCCGGCAATCAGCCCCAGCATTTT.

Many counts were recorded for this clonotype. The chain combines TRBV7-9 with TRBJ1-1; the D is unclear. Germline CDR1 is SEHNR and CDR2 is FQNEAQ (reference sequence). This CDR3 has 15 residues. V lost 5 bases and J lost 6, with 19 bases in between. The CDR3 nucleotides read TGTGCCAGCAGCCCGGACCACGGACGGATATCTGAAGCTTTCTTT. Translating it yields CASSPDHGRISEAFF.

This clonotype was counted many times. The V gene is TRBV7-2, the J gene TRBJ1-1, with TRBD1 as a possible D gene (6 bases). Per the germline V gene, CDR1 is SGHTA and CDR2 is FQGNSA. V was shortened by 5 bases and J by 5 bases, with 18 bases between the two germline ends. This CDR3 is 15 amino acids long. CDR3 in DNA: TGTGCCAGCAGCCCACGACAGCTTAGGGGGACTGAAGCTTTCTTT. This translates into CASSPRQLRGTEAFF.

In this sample, this clonotype turned up many times. The chain recombines TRBV3-1 with TRBJ1-5; D might be TRBD1 (5 bases). The CDR3 is 14 residues long. Germline lookup yields CDR1 LGHDT and CDR2 YNNKEL (reference sequence). Trimming removed 1 base from V and 7 bases from J, with 11 bases in between. The CDR3 nucleotides read TGTGCCAGCAGCCAAGCTCCCGAGGGGCAGCCCCAGCATTTT. Translation: CASSQAPEGQPQHF.

In this sample, this clonotype turned up a few times. The rearrangement uses TRBV12-3 or TRBV12-4 and TRBJ2-3; 8 bases line up with TRBD2. V shed 7 bases, J shed 9 bases, and the junction held 6 bases outside the gene matches. The CDR3 spans 12 residues. CDR3 DNA: TGTGCCAGCAACGGGGGGGTTGGCACGCAGTATTTT. Its translation is CASNGGVGTQYF.

This clonotype was seen many times. CDR3 DNA: TGTGCCAGCAGCCCGGGAAGGACTAGAGGGACCGGGGAGCTGTTTTTT. It codes for CASSPGRTRGTGELFF. The chain joins TRBV7-9 to TRBJ2-2, with TRBD2 identical over 7 bases. The trim removed 5 bases at V and 5 bases at J, leaving 11 bases unmatched. Per the germline V gene, CDR1 is SEHNR and CDR2 is FQNEAQ (reference sequence). The CDR3 is made up of 16 amino acids.

Many counts were recorded for this clonotype. The rearrangement uses TRBV6-2 or TRBV6-3 and TRBJ2-1; D call uncertain. Germline V gives CDR1 MNHEY, CDR2 SVGEGT. The length of the CDR3 is 11 residues. The germline V and J ends were trimmed by 6 bases and 9 bases, with 9 bases remaining between them. The CDR3 coding sequence is TGTGCCAGCAGCCCTTTTATTGAGCAGTTCTTC. It translates to CASSPFIEQFF.

This clonotype came up many times. The chain carries TRBV4-2 and TRBJ1-4, with TRBD1 matching 9 bases. Germline V gene sequence: CDR1 LGHNA, CDR2 YNFKEQ. The CDR3 runs to 15 residues. J lost 10 bases, V lost 1 base, and 7 bases had no gene match. In DNA, the CDR3 is TGTGCCAGCAGCCAAGGACAGGGGGTGATTGGAAAACTGTTTTTT. Translating gives CASSQGQGVIGKLFF.

This clonotype was observed at least ten times. The rearrangement uses TRBV30 and TRBJ2-2, with 7 nucleotides matching TRBD1. Germline trimming cut 0 bases from V and 6 bases from J; bases unmatched to any gene: 7. Germline values: CDR1 GTSNPN, CDR2 SVGIG (reference sequence). The CDR3 is made up of 15 amino acids. CDR3 in DNA: TGTGCCTGGAGTGTACTAACAGGGGAAGCCGGGGAGCTGTTTTTT. Amino acids: CAWSVLTGEAGELFF.

This clonotype was seen ten or more times. The chain couples TRBV11-2 to TRBJ1-4; D uncertain. The CDR3 contains 14 residues. V lost 0 bases to trimming and J lost 4 bases, with 6 bases between them. Germline lookup yields CDR1 SGHAT and CDR2 FQNNGV. The CDR3: CASSLDSLNEKLFF. CDR3 nucleotide sequence: TGTGCCAGCAGCTTAGATTCCCTTAATGAAAAACTGTTTTTT.

This clonotype came up many times. CDR3 in amino acids: CASSFAGSGTEAFF. The CDR3 nucleotides read TGTGCCAGCAGCTTTGCCGGGTCTGGGACTGAAGCTTTCTTT. The chain recombines TRBV5-8 with TRBJ1-1, with D hard to call. The ends were cut back, 2 bases at V and 5 bases at J, with 13 bases in the middle. The V gene's germline CDR1 is SGHTS and CDR2 YDEGEE. CDR3 size: 14 residues.

This clonotype appeared many times. The rearrangement joins TRBV5-1 to TRBJ2-3, with a weak D call TRBD2 (6 bases). This CDR3 spans 16 amino acids. CDR1 SGHRS and CDR2 YFSETQ come from the germline V gene. V shed 3 bases and J shed 0 bases, with 14 bases lying between them. The CDR3 sequence is CASSYGRDFSTDTQYF. Written as DNA, the CDR3 is TGCGCCAGCAGCTACGGACGGGACTTTAGCACAGATACGCAGTATTTT.

This clonotype was seen a few times. The chain combines TRBV12-3 or TRBV12-4 with TRBJ2-7; a weak D match, TRBD1 (5 bases). This CDR3 is built from 15 residues. V lost 1 base, J lost 0 bases, and 10 bases lay in between. The CDR3 spells CASSLEPGPSYEQYF. CDR3 coding DNA: TGTGCCAGCAGTTTAGAGCCAGGGCCCTCCTACGAGCAGTACTTC.